These 17 T cell receptor beta chains share one sample of origin, sequenced in a study of cytomegalovirus exposure and HLA in healthy donors. Only in-frame clones appear in the TCRdb table, and some are missing; sequencing was by immunoSEQ multiplex PCR. The sample includes some 310,000 clones, roughly 90% of them seen just once. The material sequenced was PBMCs. The receptors were sampled from a man aged 25 to 40 in good health and CMV-seronegative.

The chain recombines TRBV6-5 with TRBJ2-7; D is perhaps TRBD2 (6 bases). Trimming left V 4 bases short and J 9 bases short, with 25 bases between. The CDR3 extends over 16 amino acids. Germline V gene lookup returns CDR1 MNHEY and CDR2 SVGAGI. The CDR3 DNA reads TGTGCCAGCAGTTCCTCCGGGAGACCCCGCCAGAATGTGCAGTACTTC. Translation: CASSSSGRPRQNVQYF.

This clone was seen a single time. The V call is TRBV7-2, the J call TRBJ1-2, with D perhaps matching TRBD1 (6 bases). Germline values: CDR1 SGHTA, CDR2 FQGNSA. The CDR3 loop spans 14 amino acids. Trimming cost V 5 bases and J 1 base, with 11 bases left between them. CDR3 protein: CASSPGGGNYGYTF. The DNA for the CDR3 is TGTGCCAGCAGCCCGGGGGGCGGTAACTATGGCTACACCTTC.

In DNA, the CDR3 is TGTGCCAGCAGCTTAGAACTAAACTATGGCTACACCTTC. This translates into CASSLELNYGYTF. This sequence joins TRBV5-6 and TRBJ1-2; D gene unclear. CDR1 and CDR2 from the germline V gene are SGHDT and YYEEEE. Trimming took 2 bases from V and 2 from J, leaving 7 bases between them. The CDR3 spans 13 residues. Filled out from reference TRBV5-6 and TRBJ1-2, the complete variable domain reads DAGVTQSPTHLIKTRGQQVTLRCSPKSGHDTVSWYQQALGQGPQFIFQYYEEEERQRGNFPDRFSGHQFPNYSSELNVNALLLGDSALYLCASSLELNYGYTFGSGTRLTVV.

This clone appeared a single time. The J gene is TRBJ2-7, the V gene TRBV19; 10 bases agree with TRBD1. The CDR3 covers 15 residues. Trimming at V came to 5 bases and at J to 4 bases, leaving 8 bases not matched to a gene. Germline V lookup: CDR1 LNHDA, CDR2 SQIVND (reference sequence). CDR3 protein: CASSFTGTGVYEQYF. CDR3 coding DNA: TGTGCCAGTAGTTTTACCGGGACAGGGGTATACGAGCAGTACTTC.

The chain is built from TRBV29-1 and TRBJ1-3; D is unresolved. Trimming cost V 4 bases and J 4 bases, with 11 bases left between them. The CDR3 has 13 amino acids. The germline V gene encodes CDR1 SQVTM and CDR2 ANQGSEA. The CDR3: CSVAGDLGNTIYF. Here the CDR3 DNA reads TGCAGCGTTGCGGGTGATTTAGGAAACACCATATATTTT.

The chain has TRBV7-9 and TRBJ1-1, with TRBD1 identical over 10 bases. The trim removed 5 bases at V and 7 bases at J, leaving 13 bases unmatched. The CDR3 has 16 amino acids. CDR1 and CDR2 from the germline V gene are SEHNR and FQNEAQ (reference sequence). The CDR3 DNA is TGTGCCAGCAGCCCCGGAGTAGGGACAGGGGTAGATGAAGCTTTCTTT. It translates to CASSPGVGTGVDEAFF.

The rearrangement uses TRBV29-1 and TRBJ2-3, with a tentative D call TRBD1 (5 bases). This CDR3 is 12 amino acids long. Germline CDR1 reads SQVTM; CDR2 reads ANQGSEA. V lost 3 bases to trimming and J lost 2 bases, with 6 bases between them. Here the CDR3 DNA reads TGCAGCGTTGAGGGGCCCACAGATACGCAGTATTTT. Protein: CSVEGPTDTQYF.

The V gene is TRBV4-2, the J gene TRBJ2-5, with a weak D call TRBD1 (6 bases). V was pared by 4 bases and J by 0 bases, with 9 bases between. CDR3 length: 14 amino acids. The germline V gene has CDR1 LGHNA and CDR2 YNFKEQ. Here the CDR3 reads CASSPQGYQETQYF. CDR3 DNA: TGTGCCAGCAGCCCCCAGGGGTACCAAGAGACCCAGTACTTC.

This clone has just one count. The chain joins TRBV9 to TRBJ2-6; D is unresolved. V was trimmed by 1 base and J by 0 bases, leaving 8 bases between them. The CDR3 has 16 residues. Germline CDR1 is SGDLS and CDR2 is YYNGEE. Written as DNA, the CDR3 is TGTGCCAGCAGCGTACCGAGATTCTCTGGGGCCAACGTCCTGACTTTC. Translation: CASSVPRFSGANVLTF.

The chain has TRBV7-9 and TRBJ2-1; D not certain. CDR1 is SEHNR, CDR2 FQNEAQ, per germline (reference sequence). There are 12 residues in the CDR3. V shed 1 base and J shed 7 bases, with 5 bases lying between them. CDR3 nucleotide sequence: TGTGCCAGCAGCTTAGGGCGGAATGAGCAGTTCTTC. It codes for CASSLGRNEQFF.

V is TRBV6-5 and J is TRBJ1-5, with TRBD1 identical over 8 bases. V shed 4 bases and J 3 bases; nucleotides not matched to a gene: 8. The CDR3 length is 16 residues. CDR1 is MNHEY and CDR2 is SVGAGI in the germline V gene. In nucleotides, the CDR3 is TGTGCCAGCAGTTCCCTAGGACAGGGAGTCAATCAGCCCCAGCATTTT. Translation: CASSSLGQGVNQPQHF.

The gene calls are TRBV20-1 and TRBJ2-1; D uncertain. Germline V CDR1 and CDR2: DFQATT, SNEGSKA (reference sequence). This CDR3 comprises 11 residues. V lost 0 bases and J lost 10, with 7 bases in between. This CDR3 is CSARDPPEQFF. CDR3 sequence (DNA): TGCAGTGCTAGAGATCCTCCGGAGCAGTTCTTC.

The rearrangement links TRBV5-1 to TRBJ1-2, with 8 positions matching TRBD1. Germline V gene sequence: CDR1 SGHRS, CDR2 YFSETQ. V was clipped by 0 bases and J by 8 bases; unmatched bases: 6. The CDR3 consists of 14 residues. CDR3 residues: CASSLERTGYGYTF. CDR3 bases: TGCGCCAGCAGCTTGGAGAGGACAGGGTACGGCTACACCTTC. Together with reference TRBV5-1 and TRBJ1-2, the CDR3 gives the full variable domain: KAGVTQTPRYLIKTRGQQVTLSCSPISGHRSVSWYQQTPGQGLQFLFEYFSETQRNKGNFPGRFSGRQFSNSRSEMNVSTLELGDSALYLCASSLERTGYGYTFGSGTRLTVV.

The rearrangement uses TRBV7-2 and TRBJ2-7; no firm D call. Germline values: CDR1 SGHTA, CDR2 FQGNSA. V was cut by 5 bases and J by 0 bases, with 11 bases left in between. CDR3 length: 14 amino acids. The CDR3 DNA reads as TGTGCCAGCAGCCCCGCCTTTAGCTCCTACGAGCAGTACTTC. It yields the protein CASSPAFSSYEQYF.

The chain links TRBV10-1 to TRBJ2-7; a possible D gene is TRBD1 (6 bases). The germline V and J ends were trimmed by 0 bases and 4 bases, with 10 bases remaining between them. Per the germline V gene, CDR1 is WNHNN and CDR2 is SYGVQD (reference sequence). This CDR3 is 14 amino acids long. The CDR3 nucleotides read TGCGCCAGCAGTGAGTCGGGAAGGGGGTACGAGCAGTACTTC. This translates into CASSESGRGYEQYF.

This clone was found once. This chain uses TRBV5-5 with TRBJ2-3; D call uncertain. This CDR3 is 15 amino acids long. The germline gives CDR1 SGHKS, CDR2 YYEKEE (reference sequence). V was cut by 1 base and J by 0 bases, with 9 bases left in between. The CDR3 DNA is TGTGCCAGCAGCTTGTGGCAACCTAGCACAGATACGCAGTATTTT. This translates into CASSLWQPSTDTQYF.

The chain uses TRBV2 and TRBJ2-2; D is possibly TRBD1 (8 bases). The CDR3 consists of 15 residues. With 7 bases removed from V and 5 bases from J, the gap between germline ends came to 17 bases. Per the germline V gene, CDR1 is SNHLY and CDR2 is FYNNEI. CDR3 sequence (DNA): TGTGCCAGCAATAGCGGGCAGGGGGCTACCGGGGAGCTGTTTTTT. Amino acids: CASNSGQGATGELFF.